Listed here are 13 T cell receptor beta chains from one sample, sequenced in a study of cytomegalovirus exposure and HLA in healthy donors (dated by TCRdb to about 2017). The library was built by means of the immunoSEQ multiplex PCR assay. Entries here come from immuneACCESS through TCRdb and include only in-frame sequences with V and J called. Some clones fail to appear in such tables; in the studies checked, an unresolved V gene covers under half of the shortfall, and the cause of the remainder is unknown. In this sample the table shows 150,000 to 200,000 clones, 65% to 85% of which occur a single time. 2.5% to 3% of the sample rests with the top ten. Sequenced sample: PBMCs. The source is a woman aged 18-29 years in good health and CMV-seropositive.

The chain is built from TRBV2 and TRBJ1-1; possibly TRBD1 for D (6 bases). In germline, CDR1 is SNHLY, CDR2 FYNNEI. Trimming removed 6 bases at V and 0 bases at J, with 11 bases between. The CDR3 is 14 amino acids. CDR3 coding DNA: TGTGCCAGCAGCTCCGACAGGCTGAACACTGAAGCTTTCTTT. Protein: CASSSDRLNTEAFF.

V and J are TRBV18 and TRBJ1-1; TRBD1 is a possible D gene (6 bases). The CDR3 spans 14 residues. CDR1 KGHSH and CDR2 LQKENI come from the germline V gene. Trimming stripped 6 bases from V and 1 base from J, with 12 bases between. As DNA, the CDR3 is TGTGCCAGCTCCCCGGGACACCAGAACACTGAAGCTTTCTTT. Amino acids: CASSPGHQNTEAFF.

Only one count was recorded for this clone. This chain links TRBV9 with TRBJ1-2; D remains ambiguous. The length of the CDR3 is 15 residues. The V end was cut by 0 bases, the J end by 4 bases, with 13 bases between. The germline V gene encodes CDR1 SGDLS and CDR2 YYNGEE. CDR3 coding DNA: TGTGCCAGCAGCGTAGGCACCGATAGGAGCTATGGCTACACCTTC. This translates into CASSVGTDRSYGYTF.

V usage is TRBV4-2 and J usage is TRBJ2-7, with 14 bases that match TRBD2. The CDR3 sequence is 16 residues long. V was pared by 3 bases and J by 4 bases, with 5 bases of the junction left unmatched. CDR1 LGHNA and CDR2 YNFKEQ come from the germline V gene. CDR3 amino acids: CASSHSGLAGDYEQYF. CDR3 DNA sequence: TGTGCCAGCAGCCACTCGGGACTAGCGGGGGATTACGAGCAGTACTTC.

CDR3 loop: CASSSGTGGPADTQYF. For the CDR3, the DNA is TGTGCCAGCAGCTCGGGGACGGGGGGGCCCGCAGATACGCAGTATTTT. The chain couples TRBV5-8 to TRBJ2-3; TRBD2 aligns across 8 bases. The CDR3 runs 16 residues. Germline assignment: CDR1 SGHTS and CDR2 YDEGEE. J was trimmed by 4 bases and V by 3 bases; bases with no gene match: 10.

The rearrangement joins TRBV5-6 to TRBJ1-6; D uncertain. The ends were cut back, 4 bases at V and 6 bases at J, with 11 bases in the middle. From germline, CDR1 is SGHDT and CDR2 YYEEEE. The CDR3 sequence is 14 residues long. The CDR3 protein is CASSAGKRNSPLHF. CDR3 nucleotides: TGTGCCAGCAGCGCCGGGAAGCGTAATTCACCCCTCCACTTT. The entire variable domain, with the rest obtained from reference TRBV5-6 and TRBJ1-6, is as follows: DAGVTQSPTHLIKTRGQQVTLRCSPKSGHDTVSWYQQALGQGPQFIFQYYEEEERQRGNFPDRFSGHQFPNYSSELNVNALLLGDSALYLCASSAGKRNSPLHFGNGTRLTVT.

This clone was recorded a few times. V and J are TRBV7-9 and TRBJ1-1; D is unclear. Per the germline V gene, CDR1 is SEHNR and CDR2 is FQNEAQ (reference sequence). CDR3 length: 13 residues. Between the trimmed V and J ends, which lost 1 base and 5 bases, there was a span of 8 bases. The CDR3 here is CASSLDGETEAFF. CDR3 in DNA: TGTGCCAGCAGCTTAGACGGGGAAACTGAAGCTTTCTTT.

The V call is TRBV7-2, the J call TRBJ1-6, with TRBD1 as a possible D gene (5 bases). Germline CDR1 and CDR2: SGHTA and FQGNSA. The CDR3 consists of 13 residues. The V end was cut by 5 bases, the J end by 7 bases, with 9 bases between. The CDR3 is CASSQGYNSPLHF. DNA for the CDR3: TGTGCCAGCAGCCAGGGTTACAATTCACCCCTCCACTTT.

The rearrangement joins TRBV7-9 to TRBJ1-2; TRBD1 matches at 7 bases. The CDR3 sequence is 16 residues long. Germline CDR1 SEHNR, CDR2 FQNEAQ (reference sequence). J lost 7 bases, V lost 5 bases, and 16 bases had no gene match. The CDR3 reads CASSLTGELIMGGYTF. The CDR3 region has the DNA TGTGCCAGCAGCCTTACAGGGGAGTTAATTATGGGTGGCTACACCTTC.

V gene TRBV27 combines with J gene TRBJ2-1; 8 bases map to TRBD2. CDR1 is MNHEY and CDR2 is SMNVEV in the germline V gene (reference sequence). The trim removed 7 bases at V and 6 bases at J, leaving 11 bases unmatched. The CDR3 contains 15 residues. The CDR3 nucleotides are TGTGCCAGCATGGCCCCGGGACGGGGGGGCAATGAGCAGTTCTTC. Translation gives CASMAPGRGGNEQFF.

The rearrangement joins TRBV2 to TRBJ2-7, with D perhaps matching TRBD2 (5 bases). Per germline, CDR1 SNHLY and CDR2 FYNNEI. Trimming shortened V by 7 bases and J by 7 bases, and 20 bases separated the two germline ends. The CDR3 extends over 14 amino acids. CDR3 coding DNA: TGTGCCAGCACTCGGGAACCCATTTCTGAAGAGCAGTACTTC. Encoded protein: CASTREPISEEQYF.

This clone is a singleton in its sample. This chain links TRBV27 with TRBJ1-4; no reliable D call. The V gene's germline CDR1 is MNHEY and CDR2 SMNVEV (reference sequence). V lost 9 bases to trimming and J lost 4 bases, with 18 bases between them. The CDR3 is made up of 15 amino acids. CDR3 in DNA: TGTGCCAGTAGACCACCGGGTCGCGTTAATGAAAAACTGTTTTTT. It is translated as CASRPPGRVNEKLFF.

This chain joins TRBV6-5 and TRBJ1-5, with 10 bases that match TRBD1. The CDR3 extends over 15 amino acids. The J segment lost 7 bases and the V segment lost 6 bases, leaving 9 bases of the junction unmatched. Germline V gene sequence: CDR1 MNHEY, CDR2 SVGAGI. The CDR3 here is CASRPGLTGGQPQHF. In DNA, the CDR3 is TGTGCCAGCAGACCCGGACTGACAGGGGGCCAGCCCCAGCATTTT.